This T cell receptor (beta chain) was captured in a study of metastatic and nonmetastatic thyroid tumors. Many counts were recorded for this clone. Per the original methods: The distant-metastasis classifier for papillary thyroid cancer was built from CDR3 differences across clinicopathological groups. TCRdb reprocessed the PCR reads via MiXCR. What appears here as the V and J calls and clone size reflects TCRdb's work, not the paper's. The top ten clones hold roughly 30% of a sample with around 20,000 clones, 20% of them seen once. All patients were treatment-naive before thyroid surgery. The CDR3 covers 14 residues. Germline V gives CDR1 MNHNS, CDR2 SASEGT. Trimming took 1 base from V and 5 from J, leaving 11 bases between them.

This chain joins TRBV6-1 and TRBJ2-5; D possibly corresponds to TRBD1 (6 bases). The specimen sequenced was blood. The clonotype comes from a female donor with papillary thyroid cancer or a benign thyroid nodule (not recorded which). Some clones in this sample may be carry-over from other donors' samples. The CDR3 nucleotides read TGTGCCAGCAGTGAAGGCAGGGGTGGGGAGACCCAGTACTTC. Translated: CASSEGRGGETQYF.